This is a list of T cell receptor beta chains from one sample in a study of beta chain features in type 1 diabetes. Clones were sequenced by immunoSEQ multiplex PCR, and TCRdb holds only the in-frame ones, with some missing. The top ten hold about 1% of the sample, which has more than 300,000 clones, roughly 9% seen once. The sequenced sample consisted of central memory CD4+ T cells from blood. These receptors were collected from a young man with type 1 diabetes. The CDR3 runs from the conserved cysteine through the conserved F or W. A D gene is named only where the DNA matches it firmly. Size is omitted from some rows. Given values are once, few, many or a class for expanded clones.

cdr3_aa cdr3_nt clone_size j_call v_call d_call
CASSEALGNYGYTF TGTGCCAGCAGTGAGGCCCTGGGGAACTATGGCTACACCTTC few TRBJ1-2 TRBV2 NA
CASSSWTGIEQPQHF TGTGCCAGCAGCTCCTGGACAGGGATCGAGCAGCCCCAGCATTTT NA TRBJ1-5 TRBV5-6 TRBD1
CASSLAPLAVSYEQYF TGTGCCAGCAGCTTAGCGCCTCTAGCGGTCTCCTACGAGCAGTACTTC few TRBJ2-7 TRBV7-2 TRBD2
CASKLGFDTGELFF TGTGCCAGTAAATTGGGCTTCGACACCGGGGAGCTGTTTTTT NA TRBJ2-2 TRBV19 NA
CASSYTAAYEQYF TGCGCCAGCAGCTACACCGCAGCCTACGAGCAGTACTTC few TRBJ2-7 TRBV5-1 NA
CSAMGIDEQYF TGCAGTGCGATGGGTATCGACGAGCAGTACTTC NA TRBJ2-7 TRBV20-1 NA
CASMRDRVSGNTIYF TGTGCCAGTATGAGGGATCGTGTCTCTGGAAACACCATATATTTT many TRBJ1-3 TRBV19 NA
CASSGEGGRIDSYNEQFF TGTGCCAGCAGTGGAGAGGGAGGCAGAATAGACTCCTACAATGAGCAGTTCTTC many TRBJ2-1 TRBV6-1 NA
CASSLGAGIRSSPLHF TGTGCCAGCAGCCTTGGGGCAGGTATTCGCTCTTCACCCCTCCACTTT NA TRBJ1-6 TRBV5-6 NA
CASSQGLAIDTQYF TGCGCCAGCAGCCAGGGACTAGCGATAGATACGCAGTATTTT NA TRBJ2-3 TRBV5-1 TRBD2
CASSQEARGGGYGYTF TGTGCCAGCAGCCAAGAAGCCCGGGGGGGCGGCTATGGCTACACCTTC NA TRBJ1-2 TRBV4-2 NA
CASTLEVSRGYTF TGTGCCAGCACCCTCGAGGTCAGCCGTGGCTACACCTTC NA TRBJ1-2 TRBV2 NA
CASSYSGLESGELFF TGTGCCAGCAGTTATTCCGGACTAGAATCCGGGGAGCTGTTTTTT NA TRBJ2-2 TRBV6-5 TRBD2
CASSLWTGGTEAFF TGTGCCAGCAGCCTCTGGACAGGAGGAACTGAAGCTTTCTTT NA TRBJ1-1 TRBV7-9 TRBD1
CASSFQSGSGANVLTF TGTGCCAGCAGCTTTCAGTCGGGATCTGGGGCCAACGTCCTGACTTTC few TRBJ2-6 TRBV7-9 NA
CASSKQGTNEQFF TGTGCCAGCAGCAAGCAGGGAACCAATGAGCAGTTCTTC few TRBJ2-1 TRBV7-2 NA
CAKARQGPVGEQYF TGTGCTAAGGCCAGACAGGGTCCTGTCGGCGAGCAGTACTTC NA TRBJ2-7 TRBV6-4 TRBD1
CATSRARGAGGEGVKNIQYF TGTGCCACCAGCAGAGCCCGGGGGGCCGGGGGAGAGGGGGTCAAAAACATTCAGTACTTC few TRBJ2-4 TRBV15 NA
CAFTSGPPYEQYF TGTGCCTTTACATCGGGCCCCCCGTACGAGCAGTACTTC NA TRBJ2-7 TRBV30 NA
CASSLSLANYGYTF TGTGCCAGCAGTTTGAGCTTAGCTAACTATGGCTACACCTTC NA TRBJ1-2 TRBV28 NA
CASSVAGEQFF TGTGCCAGCAGCGTAGCGGGAGAGCAGTTCTTC NA TRBJ2-1 TRBV9 NA
CASSSGLAGGEETQYF TGTGCCAGCAGCTCGGGACTAGCGGGGGGAGAAGAGACCCAGTACTTC few TRBJ2-5 TRBV11-3 TRBD2
CASSPTSPGTQYF TGCGCCAGCAGCCCTACGTCCCCTGGGACGCAGTATTTT few TRBJ2-3 TRBV5-1 NA
CASSGFRQGLETQYF TGCGCCAGCAGCGGTTTCCGGCAGGGCCTAGAGACCCAGTACTTC few TRBJ2-5 TRBV5-1 NA
CASSSEGVGNQPQHF TGTGCCAGCAGTTCGGAGGGAGTTGGCAATCAGCCCCAGCATTTT few TRBJ1-5 TRBV28 NA
CASSDSSWVQFF TGTGCCAGCAGTGACTCGTCCTGGGTGCAGTTCTTC NA TRBJ2-1 TRBV6-4 NA
CSVGTGGNNSPLHF TGCAGCGTTGGGACAGGGGGCAATAATTCACCCCTCCACTTT many TRBJ1-6 TRBV29-1 TRBD1
CASNVGGQETQYF TGTGCCAGCAACGTTGGGGGACAAGAGACCCAGTACTTC NA TRBJ2-5 TRBV9 NA
CASSLAEHQPQHF TGTGCCAGCAGTTTAGCGGAGCATCAGCCCCAGCATTTT few TRBJ1-5 TRBV28 NA
CASRIQASYEQYF TGTGCCAGCAGAATCCAGGCGTCCTACGAGCAGTACTTC NA TRBJ2-7 TRBV6-5 NA
CASNQGWTEAFF TGTGCCAGTAACCAGGGGTGGACTGAAGCTTTCTTT NA TRBJ1-1 TRBV5-6 NA
CASSLARHSEQYF TGTGCTAGCAGCTTAGCTAGGCATTCCGAGCAGTACTTC few TRBJ2-7 TRBV7-7 NA
CASSFGSGGETQYF TGTGCCAGCAGTTTCGGGTCCGGGGGAGAGACCCAGTACTTC few TRBJ2-5 TRBV6-6 NA
CASSGQGARTTDTQYF TGTGCCAGCAGCGGTCAGGGGGCGCGGACCACAGATACGCAGTATTTT NA TRBJ2-3 TRBV28 TRBD1
CASRGDNIHEQYF TGTGCCAGCAGGGGCGACAATATCCACGAGCAGTACTTC few TRBJ2-7 TRBV6-5 NA
CASSQGRDKNYGYTF TGTGCCAGCAGCCAAGGACGGGACAAGAACTATGGCTACACCTTC NA TRBJ1-2 TRBV14 NA
CASSGGRNKVLGQPQHF TGTGCCAGCAGTGGCGGCCGGAATAAAGTATTAGGGCAGCCCCAGCATTTT NA TRBJ1-5 TRBV6-1 NA
CASSQAGTGLYEQYF TGTGCCAGCAGCCAAGCGGGGACAGGCCTCTACGAGCAGTACTTC NA TRBJ2-7 TRBV14 TRBD1
CASSTSGGASRDEQFF TGTGCCAGCAGCACTAGCGGGGGGGCCTCGCGGGATGAGCAGTTCTTC NA TRBJ2-1 TRBV13 TRBD2
CASSSIQGKYGYTF TGTGCCAGCAGTTCGATACAGGGGAAGTACGGCTACACCTTC NA TRBJ1-2 TRBV6-6 TRBD1
CASSLPRNNSPLHF TGTGCCAGCTCTCTCCCCAGGAATAATTCACCCCTCCACTTT few TRBJ1-6 TRBV7-9 NA
CASSQRTNQRSGNEQFF TGTGCCAGCAGCCAAAGAACAAACCAGCGGTCAGGGAATGAGCAGTTCTTC NA TRBJ2-1 TRBV7-2 NA
CAIRGAAGGNNEQFF TGTGCCATCAGGGGAGCGGCGGGGGGGAACAATGAGCAGTTCTTC few TRBJ2-1 TRBV6-6 TRBD2
CASSSGIYGYTF TGTGCCAGCAGTTCCGGGATATATGGCTACACCTTC many TRBJ1-2 TRBV28 NA
CAWSVGQGVDSYTF TGTGCCTGGAGTGTTGGGCAGGGGGTAGATTCCTACACCTTC NA TRBJ1-2 TRBV30 TRBD1
CASSRWAAYTF TGTGCCAGCTCCCGGTGGGCAGCATACACCTTC few TRBJ1-2 TRBV5-6 NA
CASSLPSQETQYF TGTGCCAGCAGCTTACCCAGCCAAGAGACCCAGTACTTC NA TRBJ2-5 TRBV11-2 NA
CASSLGSEETQYF TGCGCCAGCAGCTTGGGCAGCGAAGAGACCCAGTACTTC NA TRBJ2-5 TRBV5-1 NA
CASSLQGADNQPQHF TGTGCCAGCAGCTTACAGGGGGCGGACAATCAGCCCCAGCATTTT NA TRBJ1-5 TRBV7-9 TRBD1
CAISAGGAYTEAFF TGTGCCATCAGTGCAGGGGGCGCGTACACTGAAGCTTTCTTT few TRBJ1-1 TRBV10-3 TRBD1
CASSLRPAANTGELFF TGTGCCAGCAGCTTAAGGCCCGCGGCGAACACCGGGGAGCTGTTTTTT many TRBJ2-2 TRBV7-2 NA
CASSPQYRGKETQYF TGTGCCAGCAGCCCTCAGTACAGGGGAAAAGAGACCCAGTACTTC few TRBJ2-5 TRBV6-6 TRBD1
CAWSAGNYGYTF TGTGCCTGGAGTGCGGGGAACTATGGCTACACCTTC NA TRBJ1-2 TRBV30 NA
CASTTVGQNQPQHF TGTGCCAGTACCACGGTCGGACAGAATCAGCCCCAGCATTTT NA TRBJ1-5 TRBV19 NA
CASSGGTGNTEKLFF TGTGCCAGCAGCGGAGGGACAGGGAATACTGAAAAACTGTTTTTT NA TRBJ1-4 TRBV5-6 TRBD1
CASSRQLAGVYNEQFF TGCGCCAGCAGCCGCCAACTAGCGGGCGTCTACAATGAGCAGTTCTTC many TRBJ2-1 TRBV4-3 TRBD2
CASSSRQGRRGTEAFF TGTGCCAGCAGCTCACGACAGGGTAGAAGAGGCACTGAAGCTTTCTTT few TRBJ1-1 TRBV28 TRBD1
CASRGGQIYGYTF TGTGCCAGCAGGGGGGGACAGATCTATGGCTACACCTTC NA TRBJ1-2 TRBV2 TRBD1
CASTRLAGVTDTQYF TGTGCCAGCACTCGACTAGCGGGGGTCACAGATACGCAGTATTTT few TRBJ2-3 TRBV9 TRBD2
CASSINLAGADTQYF TGTGCCAGTAGTATCAACCTAGCGGGGGCAGATACGCAGTATTTT NA TRBJ2-3 TRBV19 TRBD2